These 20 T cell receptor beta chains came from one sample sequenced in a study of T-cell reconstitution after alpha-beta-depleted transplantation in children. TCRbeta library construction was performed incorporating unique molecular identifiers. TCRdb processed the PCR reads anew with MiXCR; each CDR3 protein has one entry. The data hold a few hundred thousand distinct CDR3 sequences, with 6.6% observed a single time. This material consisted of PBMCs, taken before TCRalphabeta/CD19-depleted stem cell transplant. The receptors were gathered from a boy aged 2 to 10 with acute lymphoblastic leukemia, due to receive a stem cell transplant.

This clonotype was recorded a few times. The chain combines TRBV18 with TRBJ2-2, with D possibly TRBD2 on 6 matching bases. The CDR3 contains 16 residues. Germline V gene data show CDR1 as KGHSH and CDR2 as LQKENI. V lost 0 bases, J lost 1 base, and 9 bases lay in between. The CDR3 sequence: CASSPPGTENTGELFF. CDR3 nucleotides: TGTGCCAGCTCACCACCTGGGACTGAGAACACCGGGGAGCTGTTTTTT.

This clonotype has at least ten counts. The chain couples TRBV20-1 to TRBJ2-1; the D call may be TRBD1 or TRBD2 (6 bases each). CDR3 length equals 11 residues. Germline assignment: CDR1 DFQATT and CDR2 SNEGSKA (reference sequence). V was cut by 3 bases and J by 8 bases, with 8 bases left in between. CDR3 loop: CSASGGHEQFF. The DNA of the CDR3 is TGCAGTGCTAGTGGGGGGCATGAGCAGTTCTTC.

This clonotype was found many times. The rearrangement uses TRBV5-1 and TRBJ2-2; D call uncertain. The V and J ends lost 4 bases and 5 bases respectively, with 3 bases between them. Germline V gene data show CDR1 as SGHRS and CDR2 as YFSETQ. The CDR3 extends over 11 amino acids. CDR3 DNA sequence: TGCGCCAGCAGCGCAACCGGGGAGCTGTTTTTT. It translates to CASSATGELFF.

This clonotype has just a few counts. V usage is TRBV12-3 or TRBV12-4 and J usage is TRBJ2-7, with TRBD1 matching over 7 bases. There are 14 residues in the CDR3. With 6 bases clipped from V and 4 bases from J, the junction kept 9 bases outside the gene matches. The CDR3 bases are TGTGCCAGCAGGCGTACCGGGACAGTTTACGAGCAGTACTTC. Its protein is CASRRTGTVYEQYF.

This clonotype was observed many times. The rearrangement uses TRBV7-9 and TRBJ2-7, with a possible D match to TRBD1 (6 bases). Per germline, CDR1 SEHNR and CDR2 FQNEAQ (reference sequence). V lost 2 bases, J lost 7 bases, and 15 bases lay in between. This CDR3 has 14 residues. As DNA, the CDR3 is TGTGCCAGCAGCTTAACCCGGGACACCTTAGAGCAGTACTTC. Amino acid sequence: CASSLTRDTLEQYF.

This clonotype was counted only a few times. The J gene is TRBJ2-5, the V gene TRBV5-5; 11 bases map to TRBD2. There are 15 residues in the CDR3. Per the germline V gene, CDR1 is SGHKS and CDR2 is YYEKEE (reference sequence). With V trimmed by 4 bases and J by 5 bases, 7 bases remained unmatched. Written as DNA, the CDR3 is TGTGCCAGCAGCCCCCCCTTAGCGGGGGGGGAGACCCAGTACTTC. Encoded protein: CASSPPLAGGETQYF.

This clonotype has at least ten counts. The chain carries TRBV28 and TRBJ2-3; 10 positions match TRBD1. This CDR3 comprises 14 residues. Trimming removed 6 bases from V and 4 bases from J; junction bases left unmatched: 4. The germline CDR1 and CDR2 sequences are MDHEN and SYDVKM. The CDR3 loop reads CASRLTGGSDTQYF. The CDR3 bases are TGTGCCAGCAGATTGACAGGGGGCTCAGATACGCAGTATTTT.

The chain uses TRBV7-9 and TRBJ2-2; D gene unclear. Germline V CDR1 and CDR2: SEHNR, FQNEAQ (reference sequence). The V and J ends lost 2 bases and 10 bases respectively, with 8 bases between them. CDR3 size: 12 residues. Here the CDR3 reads CASSLLNSELFF. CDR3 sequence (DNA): TGTGCCAGCAGCTTACTTAATTCGGAGCTGTTTTTT.

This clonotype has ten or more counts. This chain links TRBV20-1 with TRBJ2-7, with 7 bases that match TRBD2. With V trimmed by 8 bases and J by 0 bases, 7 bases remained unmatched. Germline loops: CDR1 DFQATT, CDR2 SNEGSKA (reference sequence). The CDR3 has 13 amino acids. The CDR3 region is CSSTSPSSYEQYF. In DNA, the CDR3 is TGCAGTTCGACTAGCCCTTCCTCCTACGAGCAGTACTTC.

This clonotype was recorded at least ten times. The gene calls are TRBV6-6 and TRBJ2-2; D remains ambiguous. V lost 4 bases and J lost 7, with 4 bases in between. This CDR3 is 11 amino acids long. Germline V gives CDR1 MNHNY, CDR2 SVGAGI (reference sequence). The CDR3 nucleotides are TGTGCCAGCAGTTCGGACGGGGAGCTGTTTTTT. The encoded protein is CASSSDGELFF.

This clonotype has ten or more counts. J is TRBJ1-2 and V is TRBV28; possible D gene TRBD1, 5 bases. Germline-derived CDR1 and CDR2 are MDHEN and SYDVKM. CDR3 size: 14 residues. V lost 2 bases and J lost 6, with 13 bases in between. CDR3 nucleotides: TGTGCCAGCAGTTTAAGGGGCGCGAGGCATGGCTACACCTTC. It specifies CASSLRGARHGYTF.

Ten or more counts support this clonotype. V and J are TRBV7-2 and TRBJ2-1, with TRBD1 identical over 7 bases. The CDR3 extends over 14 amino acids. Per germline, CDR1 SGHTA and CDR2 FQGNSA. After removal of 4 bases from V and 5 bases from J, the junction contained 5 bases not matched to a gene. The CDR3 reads CASSSGTANNEQFF. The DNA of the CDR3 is TGTGCCAGCAGCTCCGGGACAGCAAACAATGAGCAGTTCTTC.

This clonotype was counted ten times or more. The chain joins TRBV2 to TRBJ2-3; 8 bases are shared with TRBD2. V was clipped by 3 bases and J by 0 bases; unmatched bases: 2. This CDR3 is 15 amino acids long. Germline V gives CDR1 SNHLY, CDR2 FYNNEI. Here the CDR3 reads CASSDPGGSTDTQYF. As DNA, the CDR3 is TGTGCCAGCAGTGACCCGGGGGGGAGCACAGATACGCAGTATTTT.

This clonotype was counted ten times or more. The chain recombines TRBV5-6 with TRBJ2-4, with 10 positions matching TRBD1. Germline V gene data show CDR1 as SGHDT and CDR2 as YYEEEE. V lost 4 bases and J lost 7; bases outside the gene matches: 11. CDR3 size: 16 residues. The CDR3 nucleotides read TGTGCCAGCAGCGACACGGGACAGGGGACTCCGAACATTCAGTACTTC. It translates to CASSDTGQGTPNIQYF.

For the CDR3, the DNA is TGTGCCATCAGTGTTGGACAGGGGAACACTGAAGCTTTCTTT. Protein sequence: CAISVGQGNTEAFF. The V call is TRBV10-3, the J call TRBJ1-1, with 8 bases matching TRBD1. V shed 4 bases and J 1 base; nucleotides not matched to a gene: 2. CDR1 ENHRY and CDR2 SYGVKD come from the germline V gene. The CDR3 has 14 residues.

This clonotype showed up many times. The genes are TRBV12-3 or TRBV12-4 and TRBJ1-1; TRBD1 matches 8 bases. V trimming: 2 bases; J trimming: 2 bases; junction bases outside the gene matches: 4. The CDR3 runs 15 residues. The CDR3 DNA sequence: TGTGCCAGCAGTTTACGGACAGGGCCAAACACTGAAGCTTTCTTT. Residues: CASSLRTGPNTEAFF.

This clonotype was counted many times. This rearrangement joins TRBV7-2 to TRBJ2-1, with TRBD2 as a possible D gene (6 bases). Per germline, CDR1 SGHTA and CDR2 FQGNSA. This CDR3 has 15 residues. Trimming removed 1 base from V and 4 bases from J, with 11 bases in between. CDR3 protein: CASSLDSGGYNEQFF. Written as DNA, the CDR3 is TGTGCCAGCAGCTTAGATTCCGGGGGTTACAATGAGCAGTTCTTC.

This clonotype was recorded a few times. CDR3 amino acids: CATGGTVPREQYF. The CDR3 coding sequence is TGTGCCACCGGCGGGACAGTCCCCCGCGAGCAGTACTTC. The V gene is TRBV28, the J gene TRBJ2-7; D is possibly TRBD1 (7 bases). This CDR3 is built from 13 residues. Per germline, CDR1 MDHEN and CDR2 SYDVKM. V lost 10 bases and J lost 6, with 19 bases in between.

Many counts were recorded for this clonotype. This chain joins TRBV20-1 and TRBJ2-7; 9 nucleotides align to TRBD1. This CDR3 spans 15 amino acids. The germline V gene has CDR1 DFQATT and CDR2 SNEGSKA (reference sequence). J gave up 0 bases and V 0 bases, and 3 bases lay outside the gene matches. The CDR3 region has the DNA TGCAGTGCTAGAGAAGGACAGGGGAACTCCTACGAGCAGTACTTC. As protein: CSAREGQGNSYEQYF.

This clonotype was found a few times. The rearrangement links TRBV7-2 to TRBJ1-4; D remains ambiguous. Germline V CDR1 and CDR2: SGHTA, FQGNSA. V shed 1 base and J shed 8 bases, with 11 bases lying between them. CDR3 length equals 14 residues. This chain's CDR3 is CASSLDSVSEKLFF. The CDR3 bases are TGTGCCAGCAGCTTAGACTCCGTGAGCGAAAAACTGTTTTTT.